The present T cell receptor beta chain was sequenced within a study of response to subunit inactivated influenza vaccine. Study outcomes and limitations: It was the authors' suggestion that each seasonal influenza vaccination recruits few new T cells.

This clonotype was recorded at least ten times. Its antigen remains unknown. From the RT-PCR reads, TCRdb called clonotypes with MiXCR, one entry per CDR3 protein. The sample lists 500,000 to 650,000 distinct CDR3 sequences; about 7.6% were seen once. Germline CDR1 reads KGHDR; CDR2 reads SFDVKD. The ends were cut back, 5 bases at V and 4 bases at J, with 13 bases in the middle. The CDR3 extends over 15 amino acids. The chain combines TRBV24-1 with TRBJ2-2; the D gene is possibly TRBD1 (5 bases). Material: PBMCs from blood, obtained roughly 24 months after vaccination. The TCR originated in a man aged 50-75 years who received an inactivated influenza vaccine. The CDR3 nucleotides read TGTGCCACCAGTGGAAGTACAGGTTTCACCGGGGAGCTGTTTTTT. Protein: CATSGSTGFTGELFF.